This TCR beta chain emerged from a study of identical twins. This clonotype was seen a handful of times. There are 18 residues in the CDR3. In germline, CDR1 is SGHDN, CDR2 FVKESK. Trimming removed 4 bases from V and 6 bases from J, with 26 bases in between. TCRdb re-called the 5' RACE reads with MiXCR, one entry per CDR3 protein. The sample lists 600,000 to 850,000 distinct CDR3 sequences, about 20% occurring once. These same data were also listed under a study on T cells expressing NK-cell markers.

The TCR originated in a woman between 18 and 29 years old in good health. This chain uses TRBV14 with TRBJ2-3, with a tentative D call TRBD2 (6 bases). Sequencing used PBMCs. In DNA, the CDR3 is TGTGCCAGCAGCCGAAAAGAGGGAGGAGCGGGCAGTAGGGATACGCAGTATTTT. Translation: CASSRKEGGAGSRDTQYF. The variable domain in full, completed from reference TRBV14 and TRBJ2-3, reads EAGVTQFPSHSVIEKGQTVTLRCDPISGHDNLYWYRRVMGKEIKFLLHFVKESKQDESGMPNNRFLAERTGGTYSTLKVQPAELEDSGVYFCASSRKEGGAGSRDTQYFGPGTRLTVL.